This TCR beta chain originates from a study of cytomegalovirus exposure and HLA in healthy donors. The study's findings and limits: Researchers catalogued 160 or so TCR beta chains as cytomegalovirus-associated. V- and J-gene trimming in TCR beta was tied to a missense DCLRE1C variant by an analysis performed later. Donors were assumed by presence/absence analyses to have roughly uniform sequencing depth.

As regards this clone: What it recognizes is unknown. One end of the junction is discordant with germline, which a read error may explain.

Despite likely unrecorded immune exposures, the donors were nominally healthy at the time of sampling. Primers for the PCR totalled 60 Vbeta and 13 Jbeta. Here immunoSEQ multiplex PCR was the method, and the copy in TCRdb shows in-frame clones only, minus some. The table shows approximately 74,000 clones, with over 70% occurring only once. Germline values: CDR1 SEHNR, CDR2 FQNEAQ (reference sequence). This CDR3 spans 18 amino acids. This TCR came from a man in his 60s in good health and CMV-seropositive. The specimen was PBMCs. The chain combines TRBV7-9 with TRBJ2-1; tentative D call: TRBD2 (5 bases). For the CDR3, the DNA is TGTTCCAGCAGCCCCTTGGGGAGACGTCCAAGCTCCTACAATGAGCAGTTCTTC. Amino acids: CSSSPLGRRPSSYNEQFF. The full variable domain, with the rest looked up from reference TRBV7-9 and TRBJ2-1, is DTGVSQNPRHKITKRGQNVTFRCDPISEHNRLYWYRQTLGQGPEFLTYFQNEAQLEKSRLLSDRFSAERPKGSFSTLEIQRTEQGDSAMYLCSSSPLGRRPSSYNEQFFGPGTRLTVL.